Sequencing of this TCR beta chain was carried out in a study of identical twins. Study-level findings and limits: Beta out-of-frame sequences showed weaker excess sharing between twins.

TCRdb re-derived calls from the 5' RACE reads in MiXCR, one entry per CDR3 protein. The sample shows 400,000 to 550,000 distinct CDR3 sequences, around 20% of them seen only once. V was trimmed by 4 bases and J by 7 bases, leaving 13 bases between them. Germline V gives CDR1 ENHRY, CDR2 SYGVKD. The CDR3 totals 13 residues. Comment on this clonotype: Its antigen is unidentified.

Only healthy Caucasians were enrolled as donors. These same data were also listed under a study on T cells expressing NK-cell markers. As that report states: Of CD8+ T cells, roughly 1.0-7.0% belonged to dominant NKG2C+ clonotypes in roughly six donors.

The rearrangement links TRBV10-3 to TRBJ1-1; D remains unclear. Sequenced material: CD4+ T cells sorted from blood. This clonotype originated in a woman between 18 and 29 years old in good health. This CDR3 reads CAISGAVQGEAFF. CDR3 nucleotides: TGTGCCATCAGTGGGGCAGTCCAAGGTGAAGCTTTCTTT.